The 22 T cell receptor beta chains below come from one sample, sequenced in a study of blood T cell repertoires in COVID-19. This table comes from immunoSEQ multiplex PCR, and its TCRdb copy is limited to in-frame clones, with some not included. The sample contains 300,000 to 350,000 clones, 80% to 95% of which appear only once. The sequenced sample consisted of peripheral blood. These receptors all stem from a woman under 40 with COVID-19, enrolled during active disease.

This clone was picked up one time. The chain recombines TRBV6-2 or TRBV6-3 with TRBJ2-2; 9 bases match TRBD2. CDR1 MNHEY and CDR2 SVGEGT come from the germline V gene. This CDR3 comprises 17 residues. After removal of 1 base from V and 2 bases from J, the junction contained 5 bases not matched to a gene. The CDR3 region is CASSYLLAGSNTGELFF. The DNA for the CDR3 is TGTGCCAGCAGTTACTTACTAGCGGGCTCAAACACCGGGGAGCTGTTTTTT.

For this clone: A junction boundary mismatches the germline segment, possibly from a read error. The chain combines TRBV7-7 with TRBJ1-4; TRBD1 is a possible D gene (6 bases). The germline gives CDR1 SSHAT, CDR2 FNYEAQ (reference sequence). CDR3 length: 13 residues. The CDR3 sequence is CASSLDRGGKLFF. CDR3 coding DNA: TGTGCTAGCAGCTTAGATAGGGGGGGGAAACTGTTTTTT.

This clone was recorded a few times. The chain is built from TRBV28 and TRBJ2-2; possibly TRBD1 for D (6 bases). CDR3 size: 16 residues. Germline V lookup: CDR1 MDHEN, CDR2 SYDVKM. The V gene lost 5 bases and the J gene lost 1 base, with 14 bases spanning the gap. CDR3 region: CASSLTTGKNTGELFF. CDR3 in DNA: TGTGCCAGCAGTCTCACGACAGGCAAGAACACCGGGGAGCTGTTTTTT.

V usage is TRBV7-2 and J usage is TRBJ2-4; TRBD1 is a possible D gene (5 bases). Trimming cost V 3 bases and J 2 bases, with 17 bases left between them. Per the germline V gene, CDR1 is SGHTA and CDR2 is FQGNSA. The CDR3 is 17 amino acids. The CDR3 spells CASSFSNRLGPKNIQYF. CDR3 DNA sequence: TGTGCCAGCAGCTTCTCTAACAGGCTTGGGCCCAAAAACATTCAGTACTTC.

The V and J genes are TRBV18 and TRBJ1-1, with TRBD1 as a possible D gene (5 bases). CDR3 length: 12 residues. The ends were cut back, 4 bases at V and 5 bases at J, with 8 bases in the middle. Germline loops: CDR1 KGHSH, CDR2 LQKENI. CDR3 in amino acids: CASSLQGTEAFF. In nucleotides, the CDR3 is TGTGCCAGCTCACTGCAGGGAACTGAAGCTTTCTTT.

As for this clone: Additional DNA sequences in this sample encode the identical CDR3. V gene TRBV4-1 combines with J gene TRBJ1-2; 10 positions agree with TRBD1. CDR3 length equals 14 residues. Per the germline V gene, CDR1 is MGHRA and CDR2 is YSYEKL. Germline trimming cut 2 bases from V and 6 bases from J; bases unmatched to any gene: 3. In DNA form, the CDR3 reads TGCGCCAGCAGCCAACCGGGACAGGGGAATGGCTACACCTTC. This gives the protein CASSQPGQGNGYTF.

The rearrangement joins TRBV29-1 to TRBJ1-5; D not resolved. V lost 5 bases, J lost 5 bases, and 16 bases lay in between. The CDR3 length is 14 residues. Germline CDR1 is SQVTM and CDR2 is ANQGSEA. This CDR3 is CSVSSTTFDQPQHF. The CDR3 DNA reads as TGCAGCGTTTCGTCCACGACATTCGATCAGCCCCAGCATTTT.

The chain recombines TRBV19 with TRBJ2-4, with D perhaps matching TRBD1 (6 bases). There are 13 residues in the CDR3. Trimming left V 7 bases short and J 6 bases short, with 13 bases between. Germline V gives CDR1 LNHDA, CDR2 SQIVND (reference sequence). In DNA form, the CDR3 reads TGTGCCAGTAAGAACCGCAGGGGAAACATTCAGTACTTC. Protein product: CASKNRRGNIQYF. The whole variable domain, remainder taken from reference TRBV19 and TRBJ2-4, is DGGITQSPKYLFRKEGQNVTLSCEQNLNHDAMYWYRQDPGQGLRLIYYSQIVNDFQKGDIAEGYSVSREKKESFPLTVTSAQKNPTAFYLCASKNRRGNIQYFGAGTRLSVL.

The chain links TRBV5-4 to TRBJ1-3; 9 bases are a match to TRBD1. CDR3 length equals 15 residues. With V trimmed by 3 bases and J by 4 bases, 5 bases remained unmatched. Germline V gene sequence: CDR1 SGHNT, CDR2 YYREEE (reference sequence). The CDR3 protein is CASSWGQGLGNTIYF. The CDR3 bases are TGTGCCAGCAGCTGGGGACAGGGCCTCGGAAACACCATATATTTT.

This chain uses TRBV10-2 with TRBJ1-1; no firm D call. V lost 2 bases to trimming and J lost 4 bases, with 14 bases between them. The CDR3 length is 15 residues. Germline V gene lookup returns CDR1 WSHSY and CDR2 SAAADI. CDR3: CASSESGSESTEAFF. CDR3 coding DNA: TGCGCCAGCAGTGAGAGCGGTTCGGAGAGCACTGAAGCTTTCTTT.

The chain links TRBV28 to TRBJ2-1; D not resolved. Germline loops: CDR1 MDHEN, CDR2 SYDVKM. V was clipped by 3 bases and J by 7 bases, with 7 bases between them. The CDR3 length is 12 residues. The CDR3 coding sequence is TGTGCCAGCAGTTTTCTATTTAATGAGCAGTTCTTC. It specifies CASSFLFNEQFF.

This chain uses TRBV7-2 with TRBJ2-2; a weak D match, TRBD1 (5 bases). From germline, CDR1 is SGHTA and CDR2 FQGNSA. The CDR3 length is 16 residues. V lost 4 bases and J lost 5, with 17 bases in between. The CDR3 reads CASSWVTTRGTGELFF. For the CDR3, the DNA is TGTGCCAGCAGCTGGGTCACGACAAGGGGTACCGGGGAGCTGTTTTTT.

As to this clone: One junction end does not reproduce the germline sequence, and a read error may be involved. The chain links TRBV7-3 to TRBJ2-1; D is unresolved. CDR3 length: 13 amino acids. Germline V gene data show CDR1 as SGHTA and CDR2 as FQGTGA. CDR3 region: CASSLTRDNEQFF. The CDR3 DNA sequence: TGTGCCAGCAGCCTAACCCGCGACAATGAGCAGTTCTTC.

Details on this clone: In the same sample, other DNA sequences code for this CDR3. The chain joins TRBV9 to TRBJ2-1; 9 bases line up with TRBD2. V trimming: 0 bases; J trimming: 7 bases; junction bases outside the gene matches: 5. The CDR3 contains 15 residues. Germline CDR1 SGDLS, CDR2 YYNGEE. CDR3 sequence: CASSVGGRAPNEQFF. The CDR3 bases are TGTGCCAGCAGCGTAGGCGGGAGGGCCCCGAATGAGCAGTTCTTC.

The V gene is TRBV5-1, the J gene TRBJ1-2, with D tentatively TRBD1 (5 bases). The germline V gene encodes CDR1 SGHRS and CDR2 YFSETQ. Trimming left V 4 bases short and J 4 bases short, with 17 bases between. This CDR3 spans 15 amino acids. The CDR3 sequence: CASSVDGTPIYGYTF. DNA of the CDR3: TGCGCCAGCAGCGTGGACGGGACTCCCATCTATGGCTACACCTTC.

The rearrangement uses TRBV11-2 and TRBJ2-7; 10 bases are a match to TRBD1. CDR3 length equals 15 residues. The germline V gene encodes CDR1 SGHAT and CDR2 FQNNGV. The ends lost 5 bases at V and 6 bases at J; junction bases unmatched: 10. The CDR3, as DNA: TGTGCCAGCAGCATAAGGACAGGGGGGATGACCGAGCAGTACTTC. This translates into CASSIRTGGMTEQYF.

The chain uses TRBV3-1 (or the pseudogene TRBV3-2) and TRBJ2-3; no clear D gene. CDR3 length: 14 amino acids. V lost 4 bases, J lost 4 bases, and 12 bases lay in between. Germline V gene sequence: CDR1 LGHDT, CDR2 YNNKEL (reference sequence). The CDR3: CASSRELVADTQYF. The CDR3 DNA follows: TGTGCCAGCAGCCGAGAGTTAGTGGCAGATACGCAGTATTTT.

The chain combines TRBV19 with TRBJ2-1; 11 bases align to TRBD2. V lost 4 bases to trimming and J lost 8 bases; unmatched junction nucleotides: 7. Germline V gene data show CDR1 as LNHDA and CDR2 as SQIVND (reference sequence). The CDR3 covers 15 residues. The CDR3 DNA sequence: TGTGCCAGTAGTACCATAGCGGGAGGGCCCGATGAGCAGTTCTTC. Translating it yields CASSTIAGGPDEQFF.

This chain connects TRBV7-2 to TRBJ1-5, with TRBD1 identical over 7 bases. Germline values: CDR1 SGHTA, CDR2 FQGNSA. This CDR3 region has 16 residues. V was clipped by 5 bases and J by 4 bases; unmatched bases: 11. CDR3 sequence: CASSPLHRDSNQPQHF. Written as DNA, the CDR3 is TGTGCCAGCAGCCCCCTCCACCGGGACAGTAATCAGCCCCAGCATTTT.

This clone was detected only once. This chain joins TRBV19 and TRBJ1-5; D possibly corresponds to TRBD1 (6 bases). Germline V gene data show CDR1 as LNHDA and CDR2 as SQIVND (reference sequence). This CDR3 region has 12 residues. Here the CDR3 DNA reads TGTGCTATAGGGGGTAGCAATCAGCCCCAGCATTTT. Protein: CAIGGSNQPQHF.

The CDR3 nucleotides read TGTGCCAGCAGCTCAAAAACATACCGCGAGCAGTACTTC. It is translated as CASSSKTYREQYF. This rearrangement joins TRBV7-2 to TRBJ2-7; D is unclear. V was clipped by 4 bases and J by 6 bases, with 13 bases between them. The CDR3 is 13 amino acids. Per germline, CDR1 SGHTA and CDR2 FQGNSA.

The gene calls are TRBV6-2 or TRBV6-3 and TRBJ1-6; D is possibly TRBD1 (6 bases). In germline, CDR1 is MNHEY, CDR2 SVGEGT. V lost 4 bases and J 7 bases, leaving 11 bases between the germline ends. The CDR3 length is 14 residues. Written as DNA, the CDR3 is TGTGCCAGCAGTTCTTGGGGGCGAAATTCACCCCTCCACTTT. This translates into CASSSWGRNSPLHF.